This is a list of T cell receptor beta chains from one sample in a study of blood T cells in healthy people across ages. Via MiXCR, TCRdb re-called the 5' RACE reads, giving one row per CDR3 protein. This table has some 900,000 distinct CDR3 sequences, less than 35% appearing once. The sequencing input was blood. The source of these receptors is a woman older than 75 in good health. The CDR3 runs from the conserved cysteine through the conserved F or W. A D gene is named only where the DNA matches it firmly. Only some rows state a clone size, as once, few, many or a class for expanded clones.

>TRBD1|TRBV29-1|NA|TRBJ2-2
CSVDPGTGGFGELFF
TGCAGCGTTGACCCCGGGACAGGGGGATTCGGGGAGCTGTTTTTT
>NA|TRBV10-3|few|TRBJ1-4
CAISPTDGSNLFF
TGTGCCATCAGTCCTACAGATGGATCGAATTTGTTTTTT
>TRBD1|TRBV6-2/TRBV6-3|few|TRBJ1-1
CASREGQGGWNTEAFF
TGTGCCAGCAGGGAGGGACAGGGAGGATGGAACACTGAAGCTTTCTTT
>NA|TRBV5-1|few|TRBJ1-1
CASSPREGRGTEAFF
TGCGCCAGCAGCCCGCGGGAGGGGAGGGGCACTGAAGCTTTCTTT
>TRBD2|TRBV28|NA|TRBJ2-5
CASRAGTTYQETQYF
TGTGCCAGCAGGGCCGGGACTACTTACCAAGAGACCCAGTACTTC
>TRBD2|TRBV12-3/TRBV12-4|once|TRBJ2-1
CASSPIRDPSGRARENEQFF
TGTGCCAGCAGCCCTATTCGGGACCCTAGCGGGAGGGCCAGGGAGAATGAGCAGTTCTTC
>NA|TRBV5-1|many|TRBJ2-7
CASSSSDFEPYEQYF
TGCGCCAGCAGCTCTTCGGACTTCGAGCCCTACGAGCAGTACTTC
>NA|TRBV2|NA|TRBJ2-7
CASSEGGFPYNEQYF
TGTGCCAGCAGTGAGGGGGGCTTCCCCTACAATGAGCAGTACTTC
>NA|TRBV6-6|NA|TRBJ2-7
CASSYGQGAYSEQYF
TGTGCCAGCAGTTACGGGCAGGGTGCCTACAGTGAGCAGTACTTC
>NA|TRBV2|many|TRBJ2-7
CASTDPPSQNYEQYF
TGTGCCAGCACAGACCCGCCTAGCCAGAACTACGAGCAGTACTTC
>NA|TRBV27|few|TRBJ1-1
CASSLTSTANTEAFF
TGTGCCAGCAGTCTAACATCGACAGCGAACACTGAAGCTTTCTTT
>NA|TRBV29-1|many|TRBJ2-3
CSNSLPGGITDTQYF
TGCAGCAACTCCTTGCCGGGCGGGATTACAGATACGCAGTATTTT
>NA|TRBV20-1|NA|TRBJ2-3
CSGGRGSTDTQYF
TGCAGTGGGGGACGGGGAAGCACAGATACGCAGTATTTT
>NA|TRBV7-2|many|TRBJ2-5
CASSTYQRSQETQYF
TGTGCCAGCAGCACTTATCAGCGGTCCCAAGAGACCCAGTACTTC
>NA|TRBV5-6|many|TRBJ2-5
CASSHTQGQIQETQYF
TGTGCCAGCAGCCACACTCAAGGACAAATCCAAGAGACCCAGTACTTC
>NA|TRBV6-2/TRBV6-3|NA|TRBJ1-4
CASSAGRAATNEKLFF
TGTGCCAGCAGTGCCGGACGGGCTGCAACTAATGAAAAACTGTTTTTT
>TRBD2|TRBV7-9|many|TRBJ2-1
CASEGGGAAEQFF
TGTGCCAGCGAGGGCGGGGGGGCTGCTGAGCAGTTCTTC
>NA|TRBV4-3|many|TRBJ1-2
CASSQEGARLYGYTF
TGCGCCAGCAGCCAAGAGGGGGCGCGTCTCTATGGCTACACCTTC
>TRBD2|TRBV3-1|few|TRBJ2-1
CASRTGGSRNEQFF
TGTGCCAGCCGGACGGGGGGAAGTAGGAATGAGCAGTTCTTC
>NA|TRBV2|NA|TRBJ1-4
CASSTKGGEKLFF
TGTGCCAGCTCAACAAAGGGAGGTGAAAAACTGTTTTTT